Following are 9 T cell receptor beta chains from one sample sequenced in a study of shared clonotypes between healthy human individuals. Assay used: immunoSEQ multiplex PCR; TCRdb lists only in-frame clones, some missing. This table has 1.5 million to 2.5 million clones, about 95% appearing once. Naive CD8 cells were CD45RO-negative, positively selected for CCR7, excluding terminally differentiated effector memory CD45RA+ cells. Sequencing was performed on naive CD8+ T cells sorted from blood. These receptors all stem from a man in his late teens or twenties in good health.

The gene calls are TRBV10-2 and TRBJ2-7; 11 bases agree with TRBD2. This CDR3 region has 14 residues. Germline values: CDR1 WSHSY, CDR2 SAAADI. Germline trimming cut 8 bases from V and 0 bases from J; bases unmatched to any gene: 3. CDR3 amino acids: CASGGLADSYEQYF. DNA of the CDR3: TGCGCCAGCGGGGGACTAGCGGACTCCTACGAGCAGTACTTC.

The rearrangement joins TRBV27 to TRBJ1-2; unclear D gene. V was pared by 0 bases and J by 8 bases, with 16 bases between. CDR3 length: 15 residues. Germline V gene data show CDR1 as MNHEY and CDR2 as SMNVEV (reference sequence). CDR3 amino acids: CASSLSSPGLGGYTF. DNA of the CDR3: TGTGCCAGCAGTTTATCTTCGCCTGGATTGGGAGGCTACACCTTC.

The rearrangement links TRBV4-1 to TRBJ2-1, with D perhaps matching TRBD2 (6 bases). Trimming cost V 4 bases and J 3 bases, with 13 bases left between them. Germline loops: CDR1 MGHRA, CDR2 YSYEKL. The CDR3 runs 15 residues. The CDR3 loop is CASSPEGAGYNEQFF. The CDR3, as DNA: TGCGCCAGCAGCCCCGAAGGAGCGGGCTACAATGAGCAGTTCTTC.

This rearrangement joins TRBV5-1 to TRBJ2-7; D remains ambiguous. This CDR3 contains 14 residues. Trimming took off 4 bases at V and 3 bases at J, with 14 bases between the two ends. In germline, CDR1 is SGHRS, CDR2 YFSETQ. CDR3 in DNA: TGCGCCAGCAGCCCCTACGAAGGGCACTACGAGCAGTACTTC. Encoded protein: CASSPYEGHYEQYF.

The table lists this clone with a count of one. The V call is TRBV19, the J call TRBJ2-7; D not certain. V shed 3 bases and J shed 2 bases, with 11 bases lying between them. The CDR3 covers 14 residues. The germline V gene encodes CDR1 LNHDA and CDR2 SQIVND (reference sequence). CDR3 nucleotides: TGTGCCAGTAGTATTTTTGACGGCGCCTACGAGCAGTACTTC. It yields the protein CASSIFDGAYEQYF.

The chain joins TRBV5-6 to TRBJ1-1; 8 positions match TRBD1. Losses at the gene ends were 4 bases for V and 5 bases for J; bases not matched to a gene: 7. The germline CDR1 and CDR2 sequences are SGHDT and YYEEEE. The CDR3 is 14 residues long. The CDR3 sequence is CASSKDRAGTEAFF. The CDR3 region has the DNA TGTGCCAGCAGCAAGGACAGGGCGGGAACTGAAGCTTTCTTT.

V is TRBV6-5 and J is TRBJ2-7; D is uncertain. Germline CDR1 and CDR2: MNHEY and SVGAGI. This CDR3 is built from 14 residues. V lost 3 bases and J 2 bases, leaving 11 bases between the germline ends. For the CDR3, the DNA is TGTGCCAGCAGTTATAGTGTAGAAGCCTACGAGCAGTACTTC. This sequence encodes CASSYSVEAYEQYF.

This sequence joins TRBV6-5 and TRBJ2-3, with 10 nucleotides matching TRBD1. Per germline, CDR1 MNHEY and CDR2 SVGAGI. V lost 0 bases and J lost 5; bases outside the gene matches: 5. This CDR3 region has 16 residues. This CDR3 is CASSYSGDRGIDTQYF. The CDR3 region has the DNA TGTGCCAGCAGTTACTCTGGGGACAGGGGCATAGATACGCAGTATTTT.

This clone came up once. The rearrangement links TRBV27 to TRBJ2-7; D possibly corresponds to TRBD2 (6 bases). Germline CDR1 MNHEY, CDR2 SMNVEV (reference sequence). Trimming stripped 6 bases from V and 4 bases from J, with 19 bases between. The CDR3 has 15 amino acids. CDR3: CASSPWAGNVYEQYF. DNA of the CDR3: TGTGCCAGCAGCCCCTGGGCGGGAAACGTTTACGAGCAGTACTTC.